This entry concerns a single T cell receptor (beta chain). The target antigen is unknown. The entry originates in a study of CD8+ T cells in alopecia areata. Overall study: Treatment comprised oral tofacitinib, 5 to 10 mg twice daily, in treated patients. Overall study results and limits: Especially in alopecia totalis/universalis, lesional scalp showed greater clonality than normal scalp did.

Germline CDR1 and CDR2: GTSNPN and SVGIG (reference sequence). Deletions cut 0 bases from V and 0 bases from J, with 12 bases between. The CDR3 extends over 16 amino acids. Reverse transcribed after extraction, RNA yielded cDNA as the sequencing template. Using immunoSEQ multiplex PCR, the repertoire was profiled, and TCRdb retains in-frame clones only, with some absent. In the table there are hundreds of thousands of clones, 67% of which are singletons. V is TRBV30 and J is TRBJ2-1; D is unresolved. The sequencing used CD4+ T cells sorted from blood, collected at week 0. The source is a human donor with alopecia areata. The CDR3 bases are TGTGCCTGGAGTGTACGGGCAGCCGTCTCCTACAATGAGCAGTTCTTC. This sequence encodes CAWSVRAAVSYNEQFF.